These T cell receptor beta chains were read from a single sample in a study of blood T cells in healthy people across ages. TCRdb processed the 5' RACE reads anew with MiXCR; each CDR3 protein has one entry. The data hold under 2,000,000 distinct CDR3 sequences, with 40% to 55% observed a single time. Source material: blood. The receptors here all came from a woman in her forties in good health. Each CDR3 is given with its conserved first and last residue. The order of the fields is D gene, clone size, V gene, J gene, CDR3 protein, CDR3 DNA. D genes are given only for firm matches. Only part of the rows carry a size: once, few, many, or a class if the clone is expanded.

TRBD2	.	TRBV7-2	TRBJ2-7	CASSSSGDGAYEQYF	TGTGCCAGCAGCAGTAGCGGGGATGGCGCCTACGAGCAGTACTTC
TRBD2	.	TRBV9	TRBJ2-3	CASSPAKVAGGITDTQYF	TGTGCCAGCAGCCCAGCTAAGGTAGCGGGGGGGATCACAGATACGCAGTATTTT
.	.	TRBV6-2/TRBV6-3	TRBJ2-7	CASRPSGTNEQYF	TGTGCCAGCAGACCTTCGGGGACCAATGAGCAGTACTTC
TRBD1	.	TRBV7-2	TRBJ1-6	CASSSVTGVRSPLHF	TGTGCCAGCAGCTCAGTTACAGGGGTAAGATCACCCCTCCACTTT
.	.	TRBV4-3	TRBJ2-3	CASSQDWVADTQYF	TGCGCCAGCAGCCAAGATTGGGTCGCGGATACGCAGTATTTT
TRBD2	.	TRBV4-2	TRBJ2-4	CASGQDLSGTSGKNIQYF	TGTGCCAGCGGCCAAGATCTCTCCGGGACTAGCGGTAAAAACATTCAGTACTTC
TRBD1	few	TRBV5-1	TRBJ2-7	CASSLEPGGFYEQYF	TGCGCCAGCAGCTTGGAACCAGGGGGCTTCTACGAGCAGTACTTC
TRBD2	.	TRBV18	TRBJ2-7	CASSPASGGNEQYF	TGTGCCAGCTCACCGGCTAGCGGGGGGAACGAGCAGTACTTC
TRBD2	.	TRBV11-2	TRBJ2-5	CASSSFSGGAFGEQYF	TGTGCCAGCAGCTCCTTTAGCGGGGGGGCCTTTGGTGAGCAGTACTTC
TRBD2	.	TRBV5-1	TRBJ2-1	CASSLFGGGGTYNEQFF	TGCGCCAGCAGCCTCTTTGGGGGGGGAGGCACCTACAATGAGCAGTTCTTC
TRBD2	.	TRBV27	TRBJ2-5	CASSSRRGGLETQYF	TGTGCCAGCAGTAGTCGACGGGGGGGTTTAGAGACCCAGTACTTC
.	.	TRBV27	TRBJ2-5	CASSSSRTQYF	TGTGCCAGCAGTTCGAGCCGGACCCAGTACTTC
.	.	TRBV4-1	TRBJ1-6	CASSPQVGLGQSSYNSPLHF	TGCGCCAGCAGCCCACAAGTAGGGTTGGGTCAGAGCTCCTATAATTCACCCCTCCACTTT
.	.	TRBV6-2/TRBV6-3	TRBJ2-7	CASSRPFTQTYEQYF	TGTGCCAGCAGTCGGCCCTTTACCCAGACCTACGAGCAGTACTTC
.	few	TRBV6-1	TRBJ1-1	CASSSSGAGTEAFF	TGTGCCAGCAGTTCCTCAGGGGCGGGGACTGAAGCTTTCTTT
TRBD1	.	TRBV14	TRBJ2-5	CASSRPGQGYGTQYF	TGTGCCAGCAGCCGCCCGGGACAGGGTTACGGGACCCAGTACTTC
TRBD2	few	TRBV20-1	TRBJ2-4	CSATSSGGSINIQYF	TGCAGTGCTACGTCTAGCGGGGGTAGCATAAACATTCAGTACTTC